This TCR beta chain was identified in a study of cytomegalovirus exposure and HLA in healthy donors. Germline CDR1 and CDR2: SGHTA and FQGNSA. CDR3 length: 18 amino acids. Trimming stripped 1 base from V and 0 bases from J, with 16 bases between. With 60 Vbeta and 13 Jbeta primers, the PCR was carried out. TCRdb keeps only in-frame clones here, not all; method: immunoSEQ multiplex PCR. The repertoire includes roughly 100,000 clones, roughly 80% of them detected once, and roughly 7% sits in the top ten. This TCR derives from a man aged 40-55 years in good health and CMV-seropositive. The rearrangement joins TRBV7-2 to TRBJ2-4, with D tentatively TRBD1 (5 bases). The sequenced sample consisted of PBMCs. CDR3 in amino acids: CASSLEGIDGAAKNIQYF. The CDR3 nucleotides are TGTGCCAGCAGCTTAGAGGGGATCGATGGAGCAGCCAAAAACATTCAGTACTTC.